The subject of this entry is one TCR beta chain. The data originate from a study of blood T cell repertoires in COVID-19. Study at large: Sample material is recorded as cDNA or gDNA derived from T cells, B-cell-depleted T cells, or PBMCs.

Per the authors' pipeline: Estimated nucleated cell counts came from reference gene primer amplification. This table comes from immunoSEQ multiplex PCR, and its TCRdb copy is limited to in-frame clones, with some not included. Clonal size and the V and J genes are those of that table, whereas D and trimming came from the DNA. This sample has roughly 81,000 clones, with approximately 85% found just once. The clonotype was recovered from a woman of 80 years or more with COVID-19, enrolled during active disease. Source material: peripheral blood.

CDR3 nucleotides: TGTGCCAGCAGTGTCTACGGGGGAGAGACCCAGTACTTC. Translating it yields CASSVYGGETQYF. The chain combines TRBV2 with TRBJ2-5, with a weak D call TRBD2 (6 bases). The CDR3 has 13 amino acids. Germline CDR1 reads SNHLY; CDR2 reads FYNNEI. V shed 4 bases and J shed 4 bases, with 10 bases lying between them.